The 6 T cell receptor beta chains below come from one sample, sequenced in a study of cytomegalovirus exposure and HLA in healthy donors. 60 Vbeta and 13 Jbeta primers were used in PCR. Only in-frame clones appear in the TCRdb table, and some are missing; sequencing was by immunoSEQ multiplex PCR. The data show about 160,000 clones, approximately 84% seen once. Sequenced sample: PBMCs. These receptors all stem from a man over 45 in good health and CMV-seropositive.

The CDR3 sequence: CASSRDRANTGELFF. CDR3 DNA sequence: TGCGCCAGCAGCCGGGACAGGGCGAACACCGGGGAGCTGTTTTTT. V and J are TRBV5-1 and TRBJ2-2, with TRBD1 identical over 9 bases. The CDR3 extends over 15 amino acids. The junction had 1 base not matched to a gene; V was cut back by 4 bases and J by 0 bases. Germline loops: CDR1 SGHRS, CDR2 YFSETQ.

This clone has a handful of counts. The chain joins TRBV9 to TRBJ1-2, with D perhaps matching TRBD1 (6 bases). V lost 2 bases, J lost 4 bases, and 12 bases lay in between. This CDR3 contains 14 residues. Germline values: CDR1 SGDLS, CDR2 YYNGEE. The DNA for the CDR3 is TGTGCCAGCAGCGTCGACGGACAGACCTATGGCTACACCTTC. It is translated as CASSVDGQTYGYTF.

Written as DNA, the CDR3 is TGTGCCAGCAGTCCGACAGGGATCGGTGGCTACACCTTC. It yields the protein CASSPTGIGGYTF. The genes are TRBV6-5 and TRBJ1-2; 7 positions match TRBD1. There are 13 residues in the CDR3. V lost 5 bases, J lost 7 bases, and 7 bases stayed unmatched. CDR1 MNHEY and CDR2 SVGAGI come from the germline V gene.

The gene calls are TRBV18 and TRBJ1-3; D gene uncertain. Deletions cut 2 bases from V and 6 bases from J, with 14 bases between. Per germline, CDR1 KGHSH and CDR2 LQKENI. The CDR3 sequence is 15 residues long. CDR3 residues: CASSPMTLDLNTIYF. The CDR3 DNA follows: TGTGCCAGCTCACCAATGACGCTAGATTTAAACACCATATATTTT.

The CDR3 region is CAWSLGGDYEQYF. The CDR3 DNA sequence: TGTGCCTGGAGTCTCGGCGGGGACTACGAGCAGTACTTC. The V and J genes are TRBV30 and TRBJ2-7, with D tentatively TRBD2 (6 bases). The V and J ends lost 2 bases and 3 bases respectively, with 11 bases between them. The CDR3 is 13 residues long. Germline loops: CDR1 GTSNPN, CDR2 SVGIG (reference sequence).

The chain employs TRBV4-3 and TRBJ1-4; D uncertain. The CDR3 runs to 17 residues. Per germline, CDR1 LGHNA and CDR2 YSLEER. Trimming shortened V by 0 bases and J by 8 bases, and 19 bases separated the two germline ends. The CDR3 DNA sequence: TGCGCCAGCAGCCAAGATAGCCACGACGGCGGGGAGGAAAAACTGTTTTTT. As protein: CASSQDSHDGGEEKLFF.